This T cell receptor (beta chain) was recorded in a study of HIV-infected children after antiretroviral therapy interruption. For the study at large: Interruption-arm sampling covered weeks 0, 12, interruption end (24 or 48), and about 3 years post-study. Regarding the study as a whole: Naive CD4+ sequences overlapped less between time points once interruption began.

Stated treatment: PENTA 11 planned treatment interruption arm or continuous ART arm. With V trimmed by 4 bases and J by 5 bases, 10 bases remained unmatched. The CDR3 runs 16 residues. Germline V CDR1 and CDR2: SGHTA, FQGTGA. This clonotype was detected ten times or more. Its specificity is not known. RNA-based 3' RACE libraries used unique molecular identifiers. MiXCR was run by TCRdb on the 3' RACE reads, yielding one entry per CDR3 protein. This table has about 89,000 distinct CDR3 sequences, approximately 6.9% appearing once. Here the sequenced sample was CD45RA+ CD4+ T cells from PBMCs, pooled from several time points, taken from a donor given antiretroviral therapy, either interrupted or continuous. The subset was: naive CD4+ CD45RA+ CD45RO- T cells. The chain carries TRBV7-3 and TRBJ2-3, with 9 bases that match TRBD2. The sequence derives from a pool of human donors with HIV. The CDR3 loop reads CASSSAPRAGGDTQYF. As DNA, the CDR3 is TGTGCCAGCAGCTCAGCCCCTCGAGCGGGGGGAGATACGCAGTATTTT.